This T cell receptor (beta chain) was obtained from a study of control samples from healthy donors and cancer patients. The CDR3 covers 16 residues. The V end lost 7 bases, the J end lost 4 bases, and 19 bases lay between the germline ends. Per the germline V gene, CDR1 is SNHLY and CDR2 is FYNNEI. The repertoire was sequenced with immunoSEQ multiplex PCR; TCRdb's copy has only in-frame clones and lacks some. The table records some 150,000 clones, roughly 95% of them present only once. The source of this sequence is a woman in her 30s in good health. Material: blood. The V call is TRBV2, the J call TRBJ2-2, with D hard to call. CDR3 sequence: CASTSTAGRGTGELFF. The CDR3 bases are TGTGCCAGCACCTCAACGGCCGGGCGAGGCACCGGGGAGCTGTTTTTT.